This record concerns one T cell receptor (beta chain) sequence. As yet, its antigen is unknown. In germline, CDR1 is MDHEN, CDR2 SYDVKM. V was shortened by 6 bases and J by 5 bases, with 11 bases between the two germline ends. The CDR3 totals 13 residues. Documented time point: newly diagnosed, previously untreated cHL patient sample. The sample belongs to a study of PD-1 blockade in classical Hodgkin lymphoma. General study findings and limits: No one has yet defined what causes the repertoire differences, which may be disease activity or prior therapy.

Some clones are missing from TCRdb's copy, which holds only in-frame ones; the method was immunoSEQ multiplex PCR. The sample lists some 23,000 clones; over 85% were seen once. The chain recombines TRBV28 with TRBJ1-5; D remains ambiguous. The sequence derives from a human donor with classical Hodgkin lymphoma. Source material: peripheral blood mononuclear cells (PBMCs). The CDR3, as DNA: TGTGCCAGCAGACGATCTTGGGATCAGCCCCAGCATTTT. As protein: CASRRSWDQPQHF.